These T cell receptor beta chains were read from a single sample in a study of shared clonotypes between healthy human individuals. Assay: immunoSEQ multiplex PCR; the TCRdb copy retains only in-frame clones and omits some. The data show some 2,500,000 clones, 80% to 95% seen once. Sequences were obtained from naive CD4+ T cells from PBMCs. The receptors derive from a man aged 18-30 years in good health. Some clones in this sample may be carry-over from other donors' samples. CDR3s include the opening cysteine and the closing phenylalanine or tryptophan. D genes are given only for firm matches. Expanded clones are given a class, and other clones once, few, many or no size at all.

cdr3_nt: TGTGCCATCAGAGGTACCCCGGGACAGGGGCCCTACGAGCAGTACTTC
cdr3_aa: CAIRGTPGQGPYEQYF
v_call: TRBV10-3
j_call: TRBJ2-7
d_call: TRBD1
clone_size: .

cdr3_nt: TGTGCCAGCAGCTTCGCTGGACAGTTCTCTGGAAACACCATATATTTT
cdr3_aa: CASSFAGQFSGNTIYF
v_call: TRBV11-2
j_call: TRBJ1-3
d_call: .
clone_size: .

cdr3_nt: TGCGCCAGCAGCTTGATGGCGGGAGGGTACAATGAGCAGTTCTTC
cdr3_aa: CASSLMAGGYNEQFF
v_call: TRBV5-1
j_call: TRBJ2-1
d_call: TRBD2
clone_size: .

cdr3_nt: TGTGCCAGCTCACCTGACAGGACAACTAATGAAAAACTGTTTTTT
cdr3_aa: CASSPDRTTNEKLFF
v_call: TRBV18
j_call: TRBJ1-4
d_call: .
clone_size: .

cdr3_nt: TGTGCCTGGAGTCCAGGACCGCTGCTTAGCTATGGCTACACCTTC
cdr3_aa: CAWSPGPLLSYGYTF
v_call: TRBV30
j_call: TRBJ1-2
d_call: .
clone_size: .

cdr3_nt: TGTGCCAGTAGTATAGGTGACGGCGGGCGTCCCTACGAGCAGTACTTC
cdr3_aa: CASSIGDGGRPYEQYF
v_call: TRBV19
j_call: TRBJ2-7
d_call: .
clone_size: .

cdr3_nt: TGTGCCAGCAGTGGGGGTGGCAGAGACTATGGCTACACCTTC
cdr3_aa: CASSGGGRDYGYTF
v_call: TRBV5-6
j_call: TRBJ1-2
d_call: .
clone_size: .

cdr3_nt: TGTGCCAGCAGCTATGGGACAGGTAGACAAGAGACCCAGTACTTC
cdr3_aa: CASSYGTGRQETQYF
v_call: TRBV7-2
j_call: TRBJ2-5
d_call: TRBD1
clone_size: .

cdr3_nt: TGTGCCAGTAGCCGGACTAGCGGGACCGGGGAGCTGTTTTTT
cdr3_aa: CASSRTSGTGELFF
v_call: TRBV19
j_call: TRBJ2-2
d_call: TRBD2
clone_size: .

cdr3_nt: TGTGCCAGCAGCAAAAATAGCGGTCCAGATACGCAGTATTTT
cdr3_aa: CASSKNSGPDTQYF
v_call: TRBV7-3
j_call: TRBJ2-3
d_call: .
clone_size: .

cdr3_nt: TGTGCCAGCAGTGACAGGGGGGCTTACTATGGCTACACCTTC
cdr3_aa: CASSDRGAYYGYTF
v_call: TRBV2
j_call: TRBJ1-2
d_call: TRBD1
clone_size: .

cdr3_nt: TGTGCCAGCAGTCGTACCTACAGGAGTCCGACCTACGAGCAGTACTTC
cdr3_aa: CASSRTYRSPTYEQYF
v_call: TRBV11-1
j_call: TRBJ2-7
d_call: .
clone_size: .

cdr3_nt: TGTGCCAGCAGATCGAACGAAACCCCACTTCAGACCCAGTACTTC
cdr3_aa: CASRSNETPLQTQYF
v_call: TRBV28
j_call: TRBJ2-5
d_call: .
clone_size: once